The sequence of this T cell receptor (beta chain) was determined in a study of blood T cell repertoires in COVID-19. For the study at large: The samples span acute and convalescent COVID-19 from the United States, Italy and Spain. T cells, B-cell-depleted T cells, or PBMCs provided the cDNA or gDNA that served as material.

As handled by the study authors: The authors estimated nucleated cell counts from reference gene primer amplification. Sequencing was performed with immunoSEQ multiplex PCR; in TCRdb, only in-frame clones are kept and a portion is missing. The V and J calls and clone size come from that table; D and trimming were worked out from the DNA. The sample has over 200,000 clones, about 85% seen once. The CDR3 has 17 amino acids. CDR1 and CDR2 (germline): SGDLS, YYNGEE. V gave up 0 bases and J gave up 4 bases; unmatched junction bases: 9. The TCR originated in a woman under 30 who had recovered from COVID-19. The chain recombines TRBV9 with TRBJ2-3; 9 bases align to TRBD2. The sequenced sample consisted of peripheral blood. The CDR3 protein is CASSVERREGSPDTQYF. DNA for the CDR3: TGTGCCAGCAGCGTAGAACGGCGGGAGGGGTCCCCAGATACGCAGTATTTT.